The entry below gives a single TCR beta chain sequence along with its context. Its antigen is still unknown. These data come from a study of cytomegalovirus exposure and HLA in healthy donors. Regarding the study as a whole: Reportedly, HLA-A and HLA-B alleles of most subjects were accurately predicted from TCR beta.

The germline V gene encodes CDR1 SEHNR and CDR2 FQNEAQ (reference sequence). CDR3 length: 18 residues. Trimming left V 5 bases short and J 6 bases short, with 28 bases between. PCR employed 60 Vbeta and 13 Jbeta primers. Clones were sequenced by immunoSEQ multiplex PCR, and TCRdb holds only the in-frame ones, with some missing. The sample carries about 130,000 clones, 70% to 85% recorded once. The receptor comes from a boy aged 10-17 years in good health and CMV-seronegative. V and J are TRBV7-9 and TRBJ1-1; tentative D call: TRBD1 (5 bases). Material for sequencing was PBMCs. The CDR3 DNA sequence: TGTGCCAGCAGCGTTACGACGGTACCGGCGTGGAGGGACCCTGAAGCTTTCTTT. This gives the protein CASSVTTVPAWRDPEAFF.